Listed below are T cell receptor beta chains from one sample, sequenced in a study of shared clonotypes between healthy human individuals. Assay: immunoSEQ multiplex PCR; the TCRdb copy retains only in-frame clones and omits some. The sample includes approximately 500,000 clones, about four fifths seen only once; the top ten take 13%. The sequenced sample consisted of PBMCs. Receptors were obtained from a woman aged 40 to 50 in good health. Some clones in this sample may be carry-over from other donors' samples. CDR3s include the opening cysteine and the closing phenylalanine or tryptophan. A D gene is named only where the DNA matches it firmly. The listing skips clone size in some rows; elsewhere it reads once, few, many or a size class.

d_call j_call clone_size v_call cdr3_nt cdr3_aa
NA TRBJ2-7 NA TRBV30 TGTGCCTGGAGTGTAGGAGGTTTTGGCTACGAGCAGTACTTC CAWSVGGFGYEQYF
TRBD2 TRBJ2-7 NA TRBV7-2 TGTGCCAGCAGCCTAATAGCGGGGTCCTACGAGCAGTACTTC CASSLIAGSYEQYF
TRBD2 TRBJ2-7 NA TRBV5-1 TGCGCCAGCAGCCCAGAGTCTAGCGGGAGTTATGAGCAGTACTTC CASSPESSGSYEQYF
TRBD2 TRBJ2-7 NA TRBV5-5 TGTGCCAGCAGCTTCGGGACTAGCGGGGGCTACGAGCAGTACTTC CASSFGTSGGYEQYF
TRBD1 TRBJ1-1 NA TRBV28 TGTGCCAGCAGGTACAGGGGTTGGGGTATTAACACTGAAGCTTTCTTT CASRYRGWGINTEAFF
NA TRBJ1-4 NA TRBV14 TGTGCCAGCAGCCAAAACACACCAGCCGTCGGCGAAAAACTGTTTTTT CASSQNTPAVGEKLFF
NA TRBJ2-2 NA TRBV9 TGTGCCAGCAGCTCCCGGACCCCCGGGGAGCTGTTTTTT CASSSRTPGELFF
NA TRBJ2-1 NA TRBV11-2 TGTGCCAGCAGCCGGGGCTACAATGAGCAGTTCTTC CASSRGYNEQFF
TRBD1 TRBJ2-7 NA TRBV30 TGTGCCTGGAGCCCCGGGACAGGGGTCGGCTACGAGCAGTACTTC CAWSPGTGVGYEQYF
TRBD1 TRBJ2-7 few TRBV7-2 TGTGCCAGCAGCTTACAGGGACAGGCCCACTACGAGCAGTACTTC CASSLQGQAHYEQYF
NA TRBJ1-1 NA TRBV7-2 TGTGCCAGCAGCTTAGGCTGGGTGAACACTGAAGCTTTCTTT CASSLGWVNTEAFF
NA TRBJ2-7 NA TRBV4-1 TGCGCCAGCAGCCAAGGGACGGCCGCTACCTACGAGCAGTACTTC CASSQGTAATYEQYF
TRBD2 TRBJ2-7 NA TRBV6-4 TGTGCCAGCAGTGTCGAGCGGGGGTCTGCCGAGCAGTACTTC CASSVERGSAEQYF
TRBD1 TRBJ2-7 NA TRBV15 TGTGCCACCCGACTAGGACAGGGGCCGTACGAGCAGTACTTC CATRLGQGPYEQYF
NA TRBJ2-2 NA TRBV6-1 TGTGCCAGCATGTGGGGTATATCCGGGGAGCTGTTTTTT CASMWGISGELFF
TRBD2 TRBJ2-7 NA TRBV28 TGTGCCAGCAGTTATCATGGGGCGGGAGTCGAGCAGTACTTC CASSYHGAGVEQYF
NA TRBJ2-7 once TRBV18 TGTGCCAGCTCATCCTCCTCCTACGAGCAGTACTTC CASSSSSYEQYF
NA TRBJ1-2 NA TRBV5-1 TGCGCCAGCAGCTTGTCAGGGTACTATGGCTACACCTTC CASSLSGYYGYTF
NA TRBJ2-2 NA TRBV18 TGTGCCAGCTCACCAACCCGGGACACCGGGGAGCTGTTTTTT CASSPTRDTGELFF
TRBD1 TRBJ2-1 NA TRBV6-5 TGTGCCAGCAGGGACAGGGACAATGAGCAGTTCTTC CASRDRDNEQFF
NA TRBJ1-1 NA TRBV5-1 TGCGCCAGCAGCTTGGCCGGGTTCGCTGAAGCTTTCTTT CASSLAGFAEAFF
TRBD2 TRBJ2-4 NA TRBV4-1 TGCGCCAGCAGCCAAGATAGAAGCGGGAGGTCCAGCCTAGCCAAAAACATTCAGTACTTC CASSQDRSGRSSLAKNIQYF
NA TRBJ1-2 NA TRBV2 TGTGCCAGCACGATATCCTTGTCAGAAACCTATGGCTACACCTTC CASTISLSETYGYTF
TRBD2 TRBJ2-7 NA TRBV27 TGTGCCAGCAGTACTCGACTAGCGGGAGCCTACGAGCAGTACTTC CASSTRLAGAYEQYF
TRBD1 TRBJ1-2 few TRBV30 TGTGCCGGAAGGACAGGGGATCTGGGCTATGGCTACACCTTC CAGRTGDLGYGYTF
NA TRBJ2-7 NA TRBV5-1 TGCGCCAGCAGCTTGGGACGGCGGGACCCTTCTTCCTACGAGCAGTACTTC CASSLGRRDPSSYEQYF
TRBD1 TRBJ1-5 NA TRBV6-1 TGTGCCAGCAGTGGAGAGGGGGCGGGCAATCAGCCCCAGCATTTT CASSGEGAGNQPQHF